This T cell receptor (beta chain) stems from a study of T-cell reconstitution after alpha-beta-depleted transplantation in children. TCRbeta library preparation incorporated unique molecular identifiers. Each CDR3 protein is one row after TCRdb ran MiXCR on the PCR reads. The data hold 700,000 to 950,000 distinct CDR3 sequences, with roughly 15% observed a single time. The CDR3 consists of 15 residues. Trimming cost V 6 bases and J 2 bases; bases outside gene matches: 7. The receptor's source is a male patient under 18 who had a stem cell transplant for acute lymphoblastic leukemia, so the T cells may come from the graft donor. The V gene is TRBV12-3 or TRBV12-4, the J gene TRBJ1-5, with 7 nucleotides matching TRBD1. The source was PBMCs, mostly from graft donor cells, collected 360 days after TCRalphabeta/CD19-depleted stem cell transplant. CDR3 region: CASSTDRARNQPQHF. In nucleotides, the CDR3 is TGTGCCAGCAGCACAGACAGGGCGCGCAATCAGCCCCAGCATTTT.